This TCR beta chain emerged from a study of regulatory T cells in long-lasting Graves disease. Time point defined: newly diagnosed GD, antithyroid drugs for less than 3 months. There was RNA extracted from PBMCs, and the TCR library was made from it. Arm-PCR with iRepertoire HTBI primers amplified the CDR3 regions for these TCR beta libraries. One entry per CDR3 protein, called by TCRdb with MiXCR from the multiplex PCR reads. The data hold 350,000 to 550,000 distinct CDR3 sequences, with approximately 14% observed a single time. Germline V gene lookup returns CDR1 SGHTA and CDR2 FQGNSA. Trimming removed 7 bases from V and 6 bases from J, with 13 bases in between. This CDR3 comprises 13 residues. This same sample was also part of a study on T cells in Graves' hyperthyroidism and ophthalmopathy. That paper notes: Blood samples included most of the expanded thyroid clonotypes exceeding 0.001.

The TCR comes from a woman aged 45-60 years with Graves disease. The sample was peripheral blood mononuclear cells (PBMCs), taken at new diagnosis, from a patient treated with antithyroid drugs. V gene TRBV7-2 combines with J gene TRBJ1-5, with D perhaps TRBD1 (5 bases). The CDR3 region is CASTPQGRQPQHF. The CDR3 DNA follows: TGTGCCAGCACCCCCCAGGGTCGTCAGCCCCAGCATTTT.